In its sample, the clone carrying this TCR beta chain was seen a few times. As yet, its antigen is unknown. The CDR3 sequence is 12 residues long. The germline gives CDR1 SGHTA, CDR2 FQGNSA. V lost 8 bases, J lost 8 bases, and 2 bases stayed unmatched. This sample was taken from a study of T-cell memory formation after mild COVID-19. On the study more broadly: The two donors had largely donor-specific TCR clusters.

TCRdb analysed the 5' RACE reads with MiXCR anew, one entry per CDR3 protein. The table lists approximately 350,000 distinct CDR3 sequences, 13% to 15% of them singletons. Study findings and constraints: Specificity for SARS-CoV-2 was not confirmed among the second-wave clones peaking on day 37. Later expanders leaned CD4+, whereas clones that contracted between day 15 and 85 were balanced CD4/CD8. Mainly CM and EM harbored the contracting CD4+ clones; mainly EMRA harbored the CD8+ ones.

V usage is TRBV7-2 and J usage is TRBJ1-4, with 10 bases that match TRBD1. This TCR came from a young man who had mild COVID-19 (a few samples of this study predate the infection). Cell type and time point are not known. Material: PBMCs or a T cell subset sorted from them (not recorded which). The CDR3 DNA reads TGTGCCAGCGGGACAGGGGAAGAAAAACTGTTTTTT. Translating it yields CASGTGEEKLFF.